These T cell receptor beta chains were read from a single sample in a study of blood T cell repertoires in COVID-19. The assay was immunoSEQ multiplex PCR, and TCRdb's table has in-frame clones only and misses some. The top ten clones hold 20% to 25% of a sample with tens of thousands of clones, around 76% of them seen once. Sequenced input: peripheral blood. These receptors came from a woman in her sixties with acute or convalescent COVID-19. CDR3s include the opening cysteine and the closing phenylalanine or tryptophan. D genes are given only for firm matches. Not every row has a clone size; where given, it reads once, few, many or a size class.

v_call	cdr3_length	j_call	clone_size	d_call	cdr3_aa	cdr3_nt
TRBV9	17	TRBJ2-3	once	TRBD2	CASSATLLAGSSNTQYF	TGTGCCAGCAGCGCCACCCTACTAGCGGGGTCCTCGAATACGCAGTATTTT
TRBV25-1	12	TRBJ2-1	once	-	CASRAGPPEQFF	TGTGCCAGCCGGGCAGGGCCCCCTGAGCAGTTCTTC
TRBV7-2	17	TRBJ2-1	-	-	CASSLANALASHNEQFF	TGTGCCAGCAGCTTAGCGAATGCCCTAGCGTCCCACAATGAGCAGTTCTTC
TRBV27	14	TRBJ2-1	-	TRBD2	CASSLVGGGDEQFF	TGTGCCAGCAGTTTAGTGGGGGGGGGTGATGAGCAGTTCTTC
TRBV7-8	15	TRBJ1-6	-	TRBD1	CASSFVQGDNSPLHF	TGTGCCAGCAGCTTTGTCCAGGGGGATAATTCACCCCTCCACTTT
TRBV19	15	TRBJ1-4	-	TRBD1	CASRTGHATNEKLFF	TGTGCCAGTAGGACAGGGCACGCAACTAATGAAAAACTGTTTTTT
TRBV12-5	21	TRBJ2-2	-	TRBD1	CASGLLTPGTGGGWNTGELFF	TGTGCTAGTGGTTTGCTGACGCCCGGGACAGGGGGCGGCTGGAACACCGGGGAGCTGTTTTTT
TRBV29-1	12	TRBJ1-2	-	-	CSGRGANYGYTF	TGCAGCGGCAGGGGCGCTAACTATGGCTACACCTTC
TRBV5-1	14	TRBJ2-5	once	-	CASADGGAGETQYF	TGCGCCAGCGCCGATGGGGGGGCCGGAGAGACCCAGTACTTC
TRBV12-3/TRBV12-4	13	TRBJ1-2	-	TRBD1	CASGQGFVYGYTF	TGTGCCAGCGGACAGGGGTTTGTCTATGGCTACACCTTC
TRBV6-5	14	TRBJ2-7	few	-	CASSTGRSSYEQYF	TGTGCCAGCAGCACAGGGCGGAGCTCCTACGAGCAGTACTTC
TRBV6-6	15	TRBJ1-1	few	-	CASSYSSHWNTEAFF	TGTGCCAGCAGTTACTCGAGTCATTGGAACACTGAAGCTTTCTTT
TRBV5-6	16	TRBJ2-3	-	-	CASSLANPGGTDTQYF	TGTGCCAGCAGCTTGGCCAACCCGGGGGGCACAGATACGCAGTATTTT
TRBV19	15	TRBJ1-6	-	TRBD1	CASKVDRGENSPLHF	TGTGCCAGTAAGGTGGACAGGGGGGAAAATTCACCCCTCCACTTT
TRBV5-1	13	TRBJ2-5	-	-	CASSPGRVETQYF	TGCGCCAGCAGCCCCGGCAGGGTGGAGACCCAGTACTTC
TRBV13	14	TRBJ1-1	-	-	CASSLVPQGTEAFF	TGTGCCAGCAGCTTAGTTCCCCAGGGCACTGAAGCTTTCTTT
TRBV13	14	TRBJ2-7	-	TRBD1	CASSLTGNSYEQYF	TGTGCCAGCAGCTTGACAGGGAACTCCTACGAGCAGTACTTC
TRBV7-9	13	TRBJ1-6	-	TRBD1	CASGGQGRSPLHF	TGTGCCAGCGGAGGACAGGGAAGGTCACCCCTCCACTTT
TRBV7-9	15	TRBJ2-7	-	TRBD1	CASSFLQGARYEQYF	TGTGCCAGCAGCTTCTTACAGGGGGCGCGTTACGAGCAGTACTTC
TRBV7-2	13	TRBJ1-6	-	TRBD1	CASSNTGESPLHF	TGTGCCAGCAGCAACACAGGGGAATCACCCCTCCACTTT
TRBV2	13	TRBJ1-2	few	TRBD1	CASSGTGDYGYTF	TGTGCCAGCAGTGGGACAGGGGACTATGGCTACACCTTC
TRBV19	16	TRBJ2-3	-	TRBD2	CASSLILSGGPDTQYF	TGTGCCAGTAGTCTCATCCTCAGCGGGGGTCCAGATACGCAGTATTTT
TRBV3-1/TRBV3-2	15	TRBJ1-2	once	-	CASSQGGNGYYGYTF	TGTGCCAGCAGCCAAGGAGGCAACGGGTACTATGGCTACACCTTC
TRBV29-1	13	TRBJ2-1	-	-	CSVVRGLDNEQFF	TGCAGCGTCGTCAGGGGCCTCGACAATGAGCAGTTCTTC
TRBV27	19	TRBJ1-6	-	TRBD1	CASSFLTGAISSYNSPLHF	TGTGCCAGCAGTTTCCTTACAGGGGCGATAAGCTCCTATAATTCACCCCTCCACTTT
TRBV24-1	13	TRBJ2-1	once	TRBD1	CATSDPGTEGEFF	TGTGCCACCAGTGATCCAGGGACAGAGGGGGAGTTCTTC
TRBV7-9	14	TRBJ1-2	-	-	CASSFVDSIHGYTF	TGTGCCAGCAGCTTTGTAGACAGTATCCATGGCTACACCTTC
TRBV5-5	16	TRBJ2-2	once	-	CASSWPAGRETGELFF	TGTGCCAGCAGCTGGCCCGCGGGGCGCGAAACCGGGGAGCTGTTTTTT
TRBV7-9	17	TRBJ2-7	-	TRBD1	CASSLVGTVQNSYEQYF	TGTGCCAGCAGCTTAGTGGGGACAGTTCAGAACTCCTACGAGCAGTACTTC
TRBV5-4	13	TRBJ2-7	-	TRBD1	CASSSRDSHEQYF	TGTGCCAGCAGCTCCCGGGACAGCCACGAGCAGTACTTC
TRBV5-1	13	TRBJ1-2	-	-	CASSLGEFYGYTF	TGCGCCAGCAGCTTGGGGGAGTTCTATGGCTACACCTTC
TRBV11-2	13	TRBJ2-7	-	TRBD1	CASSPTGTYEQYF	TGTGCCAGCAGCCCGACAGGGACCTACGAGCAGTACTTC
TRBV29-1	16	TRBJ1-3	few	-	CSVVGGAPDSGNTIYF	TGCAGCGTTGTGGGGGGAGCGCCCGACTCTGGAAACACCATATATTTT
TRBV4-1	17	TRBJ1-1	-	-	CASSQTDSGREGTEAFF	TGCGCCAGCAGCCAGACGGACTCGGGAAGGGAGGGTACTGAAGCTTTCTTT
TRBV19	16	TRBJ1-2	-	-	CASSIQGSLGNYGYTF	TGTGCCAGTAGTATCCAGGGATCATTGGGGAACTATGGCTACACCTTC
TRBV7-8	17	TRBJ2-7	-	-	CASSLAQGGTGSYEQYF	TGTGCCAGCAGCTTAGCGCAGGGGGGGACAGGATCCTACGAGCAGTACTTC
TRBV7-9	16	TRBJ1-4	-	TRBD1	CASSSSDRGTNEKLFF	TGTGCCAGCAGCTCTTCGGACAGGGGGACTAATGAAAAACTGTTTTTT
TRBV15	15	TRBJ2-7	few	-	CATSRDLDSSYEQYF	TGTGCCACCAGCAGAGATCTAGACAGTTCCTACGAGCAGTACTTC
TRBV3-1/TRBV3-2	16	TRBJ2-1	-	TRBD2	CASSQAGGSSYNEQFF	TGTGCCAGCAGCCAAGCCGGGGGGAGCTCCTACAATGAGCAGTTCTTC
TRBV12-2	13	TRBJ1-1	-	-	CASRQDRGRKAFF	TGTGCAAGTCGCCAGGACAGGGGGCGCAAAGCTTTCTTT
TRBV24-1	19	TRBJ2-1	-	TRBD2	CATSSRTSGGGTSYNEQFF	TGTGCCACCAGTTCCCGGACTAGCGGGGGGGGAACCTCCTACAATGAGCAGTTCTTC
TRBV3-1/TRBV3-2	18	TRBJ2-3	-	TRBD2	CASSQDVPSGVLTDTQYF	TGTGCCAGCAGCCAAGATGTTCCTAGCGGGGTCCTCACAGATACGCAGTATTTT
TRBV29-1	14	TRBJ1-5	-	TRBD1	CSVRTGTNNQPQHF	TGCAGCGTGAGGACAGGGACCAACAATCAGCCCCAGCATTTT
TRBV5-4	13	TRBJ1-1	-	TRBD1	CASSFTGAPEAFF	TGTGCCAGCAGCTTCACAGGGGCCCCTGAAGCTTTCTTT
TRBV5-5	14	TRBJ1-6	-	TRBD1	CASSLGDRGSPLHF	TGTGCCAGCAGCTTGGGGGACAGGGGTTCACCCCTCCACTTT
TRBV6-2/TRBV6-3	14	TRBJ1-5	-	-	CASSQKSINQPQHF	TGTGCCAGCAGTCAGAAAAGTATAAATCAGCCCCAGCATTTT
TRBV7-2	14	TRBJ2-1	-	TRBD2	CASSFGLAPNEQFF	TGTGCCAGCAGCTTCGGACTAGCTCCCAATGAGCAGTTCTTC
TRBV5-1	16	TRBJ2-1	-	TRBD1	CASSLGPGTGGNEQFF	TGCGCCAGCAGCTTGGGCCCCGGGACAGGAGGGAATGAGCAGTTCTTC
TRBV24-1	16	TRBJ2-3	-	-	CATSDLRSDSADTQYF	TGTGCCACCAGTGATTTGAGGAGCGATAGCGCAGATACGCAGTATTTT
TRBV5-1	14	TRBJ2-1	-	-	CASSSDRRYNEQFF	TGCGCCAGCAGCTCCGACAGGAGGTACAATGAGCAGTTCTTC
TRBV29-1	12	TRBJ1-1	-	-	CSVNQGRTEAFF	TGCAGCGTAAACCAGGGGCGGACTGAAGCTTTCTTT
TRBV7-9	13	TRBJ1-1	-	TRBD1	CASRTGEDTEAFF	TGTGCCAGCAGGACAGGGGAAGACACTGAAGCTTTCTTT
TRBV18	13	TRBJ1-4	-	-	CASSLRDNEKLFF	TGTGCCAGCTCACTCAGGGATAATGAAAAACTGTTTTTT
TRBV7-8	14	TRBJ1-2	-	TRBD1	CASSRGQGIHGYTF	TGTGCCAGCAGCAGAGGACAGGGTATCCATGGCTACACCTTC
TRBV6-4	13	TRBJ2-7	-	TRBD1	CASSADREGEQYF	TGTGCCAGCAGCGCTGACAGGGAAGGCGAGCAGTACTTC
TRBV21-1	16	TRBJ1-3	few	-	CASSKKEVIVGNTIYF	TGTGCCAGCAGCAAAAAGGAGGTGATCGTTGGAAACACCATATATTTT
TRBV5-4	15	TRBJ1-2	-	-	CASSPTRTEDYGYTF	TGTGCCAGCAGCCCTACGCGGACAGAAGATTATGGCTACACCTTC